This passage covers 27 T cell receptor beta chains from one sample sequenced in a study of cytomegalovirus exposure and HLA in healthy donors (dated by TCRdb to 2017 to 2019). Receptor amplification or capture employed the immunoSEQ multiplex PCR assay. The multiplex PCR relied on a mix of 60 forward primers for TCR Vbeta segments and 13 reverse primers for TCR Jbeta segments. The table was pulled from immuneACCESS by TCRdb, which kept in-frame rearrangements only. Such tables lose some clones; where checked, under half of the loss comes from unresolved V genes, and the rest has no known cause. For this sample the table gives 60,000 to 75,000 clones, of which approximately 79% were detected only once. Of the sample, less than 3.5% falls within the top ten clones. The sequenced material came from PBMCs. The receptors shown here come from a woman between 25 and 40 years old in good health and CMV-seronegative.

This sequence joins TRBV6-5 and TRBJ1-2; TRBD1 aligns across 8 bases. V dropped 6 bases and J dropped 9; count of bases not matched to a gene: 6. The CDR3 is 12 amino acids. CDR1 and CDR2 (germline): MNHEY, SVGAGI. CDR3 DNA sequence: TGTGCCAGCAGGGACGGACAGGGTAGCTACACCTTC. Translated, it gives CASRDGQGSYTF.

The J gene is TRBJ1-1, the V gene TRBV29-1; D gene unclear. The CDR3 has 13 amino acids. Trimming shortened V by 4 bases and J by 4 bases, and 13 bases separated the two germline ends. CDR1 is SQVTM, CDR2 ANQGSEA, per germline. The CDR3 nucleotides read TGCAGCGTTGGCCAGGATGGAGGCACTGAAGCTTTCTTT. Residues: CSVGQDGGTEAFF.

This clone was observed a few times. V usage is TRBV2 and J usage is TRBJ2-5; D is possibly TRBD1 (5 bases). V gave up 0 bases and J gave up 3 bases, with 8 bases separating them. CDR1 SNHLY and CDR2 FYNNEI come from the germline V gene. The CDR3 totals 14 residues. DNA for the CDR3: TGTGCCAGCAGTGAAGCGCGCAGGGAAGAGACCCAGTACTTC. It is translated as CASSEARREETQYF.

V and J are TRBV5-1 and TRBJ1-5; TRBD1 aligns across 8 bases. The CDR3 is 15 amino acids. Trimming removed 1 base from V and 3 bases from J; junction bases left unmatched: 3. CDR1 is SGHRS and CDR2 is YFSETQ in the germline V gene. Written as DNA, the CDR3 is TGCGCCAGCAGCTTGACGGGACAGGTCAATCAGCCCCAGCATTTT. Its translation: CASSLTGQVNQPQHF. Based on the CDR3 plus reference TRBV5-1 and TRBJ1-5, the full variable domain is KAGVTQTPRYLIKTRGQQVTLSCSPISGHRSVSWYQQTPGQGLQFLFEYFSETQRNKGNFPGRFSGRQFSNSRSEMNVSTLELGDSALYLCASSLTGQVNQPQHFGDGTRLSIL.

J is TRBJ2-5 and V is TRBV10-1; 10 nucleotides match TRBD1. With 6 bases clipped from V and 4 bases from J, the junction kept 8 bases outside the gene matches. This CDR3 has 15 residues. Per germline, CDR1 WNHNN and CDR2 SYGVQD (reference sequence). The CDR3 region has the DNA TGCGCCAGCAGCCGCGGGACAGGGGAGTTAGAGACCCAGTACTTC. This gives the protein CASSRGTGELETQYF.

The gene calls are TRBV6-1 and TRBJ2-7, with TRBD1 matching over 7 bases. From germline, CDR1 is MNHNS and CDR2 SASEGT. The CDR3 has 12 residues. Unmatched junction bases numbered 4, after V lost 7 bases and J lost 4 bases. CDR3 DNA sequence: TGTGCCAGCAAACAGGGGTTTTACGAGCAGTACTTC. Translated, it gives CASKQGFYEQYF.

V usage is TRBV4-3 and J usage is TRBJ2-1, with 7 nucleotides matching TRBD1. The CDR3 runs to 12 residues. Germline V CDR1 and CDR2: LGHNA, YSLEER. J lost 13 bases, V lost 0 bases, and 3 bases had no gene match. CDR3 loop: CASSQEGQRQFF. CDR3 in DNA: TGCGCCAGCAGCCAAGAGGGACAGCGACAGTTCTTC.

CDR3 region: CASSLSSGGAQSYEQYF. CDR3 sequence (DNA): TGTGCCAGCAGCTTGAGTAGCGGGGGGGCCCAATCCTACGAGCAGTACTTC. This chain joins TRBV7-2 and TRBJ2-7; 11 bases are shared with TRBD2. CDR3 length: 17 amino acids. Germline CDR1 and CDR2: SGHTA and FQGNSA. Germline trimming cut 3 bases from V and 1 base from J; bases unmatched to any gene: 8.

J is TRBJ1-1 and V is TRBV10-3, with D maybe TRBD1 (5 bases). Germline V gene sequence: CDR1 ENHRY, CDR2 SYGVKD. This CDR3 is 13 amino acids long. The V end lost 10 bases, the J end lost 4 bases, and 16 bases lay between the germline ends. CDR3 in amino acids: CATRGVGGTEAFF. CDR3 sequence (DNA): TGTGCCACCCGGGGTGTGGGGGGCACTGAAGCTTTCTTT.

The CDR3 sequence: CASSLPGQGLEKLFF. CDR3 DNA sequence: TGTGCCAGCAGCTTACCGGGACAGGGCCTCGAAAAACTGTTTTTT. The chain is built from TRBV11-2 and TRBJ1-4, with 9 positions matching TRBD1. Per germline, CDR1 SGHAT and CDR2 FQNNGV. This CDR3 comprises 15 residues. Trimming took 2 bases from V and 8 from J; bases not matched to a gene: 6.

The genes are TRBV30 and TRBJ1-2; TRBD1 agrees at 9 bases. The germline CDR1 and CDR2 sequences are GTSNPN and SVGIG (reference sequence). With V trimmed by 3 bases and J by 6 bases, 5 bases remained unmatched. The CDR3 sequence is 13 residues long. The CDR3 bases are TGTGCCTGGAGCCCCCGGACAGGGGATGGCTACACCTTC. Protein product: CAWSPRTGDGYTF.

The chain couples TRBV5-1 to TRBJ2-7, with D possibly TRBD1 on 6 matching bases. Germline V gives CDR1 SGHRS, CDR2 YFSETQ. With 3 bases removed from V and 0 bases from J, the gap between germline ends came to 10 bases. This CDR3 spans 14 amino acids. The CDR3 sequence is CASSSDSFSYEQYF. CDR3 nucleotides: TGCGCCAGCAGCTCGGACAGTTTCTCCTACGAGCAGTACTTC.

The chain links TRBV7-9 to TRBJ1-6; D uncertain. CDR1 is SEHNR, CDR2 FQNEAQ, per germline (reference sequence). Trimming cost V 3 bases and J 11 bases, with 11 bases left between them. The length of the CDR3 is 13 residues. CDR3 residues: CASSFEGSAPLHF. CDR3 in DNA: TGTGCCAGCAGCTTCGAGGGCTCGGCACCCCTCCACTTT.

This chain uses TRBV27 with TRBJ2-5; 8 positions agree with TRBD2. Germline V gene sequence: CDR1 MNHEY, CDR2 SMNVEV (reference sequence). V lost 6 bases, J lost 4 bases, and 7 bases stayed unmatched. The CDR3 runs to 14 residues. DNA of the CDR3: TGTGCCAGCAGGGTAGCGGGATTGGGAGAGACCCAGTACTTC. Translated, it gives CASRVAGLGETQYF.

This chain uses TRBV4-3 with TRBJ1-1; 7 nucleotides match TRBD1. After removal of 0 bases from V and 1 base from J, the junction contained 8 bases not matched to a gene. The germline CDR1 and CDR2 sequences are LGHNA and YSLEER. This CDR3 has 17 residues. The CDR3 here is CASSQDLGGRRNTEAFF. As DNA, the CDR3 is TGCGCCAGCAGCCAAGATCTAGGGGGCCGGAGGAACACTGAAGCTTTCTTT.

This chain connects TRBV29-1 to TRBJ1-1, with D perhaps matching TRBD1 (5 bases). CDR3 size: 10 residues. CDR1 and CDR2 (germline): SQVTM, ANQGSEA. Trimming shortened V by 5 bases and J by 8 bases, and 9 bases separated the two germline ends. The CDR3 is CSVIQVEAFF. Here the CDR3 DNA reads TGCAGCGTTATACAGGTCGAAGCTTTCTTT.

This sequence joins TRBV7-2 and TRBJ2-3; the D gene is possibly TRBD2 (5 bases). The CDR3 is 13 amino acids. Germline lookup yields CDR1 SGHTA and CDR2 FQGNSA. Trimming left V 5 bases short and J 0 bases short, with 6 bases between. The CDR3 DNA sequence: TGTGCCAGCAGCCGGACTAGCACAGATACGCAGTATTTT. It codes for CASSRTSTDTQYF. Full variable domain (missing parts from reference TRBV7-2 and TRBJ2-3): GAGVSQSPSNKVTEKGKDVELRCDPISGHTALYWYRQSLGQGLEFLIYFQGNSAPDKSGLPSDRFSAERTGGSVSTLTIQRTQQEDSAVYLCASSRTSTDTQYFGPGTRLTVL.

The chain has TRBV5-6 and TRBJ1-5; no clear D gene. Trimming took off 2 bases at V and 4 bases at J, with 10 bases between the two ends. There are 14 residues in the CDR3. Germline CDR1 reads SGHDT; CDR2 reads YYEEEE. This CDR3 reads CASSLGRGNQPQHF. CDR3 coding DNA: TGTGCCAGCAGCTTAGGGAGAGGTAATCAGCCCCAGCATTTT.

The chain employs TRBV18 and TRBJ2-3; 10 nucleotides match TRBD1. Trimming at V came to 2 bases and at J to 8 bases, leaving 19 bases not matched to a gene. Germline assignment: CDR1 KGHSH and CDR2 LQKENI. This CDR3 has 19 amino acids. The DNA of the CDR3 is TGTGCCAGCTCACCAACTGGTGGGGTAAGGGGACAGGGGTCCGGTACGCAGTATTTT. It encodes CASSPTGGVRGQGSGTQYF.

The chain combines TRBV4-1 with TRBJ2-7; possible D gene TRBD2, 5 bases. CDR3 size: 15 residues. Germline values: CDR1 MGHRA, CDR2 YSYEKL. The V and J ends lost 5 bases and 2 bases respectively, with 16 bases between them. CDR3 DNA sequence: TGCGCCAGCAGCATGTCTAGCCAACTTACCTACGAGCAGTACTTC. Amino acid sequence: CASSMSSQLTYEQYF.

The chain is built from TRBV9 and TRBJ1-1; a possible D gene is TRBD1 (5 bases). V shed 4 bases and J shed 6 bases, with 22 bases lying between them. This CDR3 region has 16 residues. Germline-derived CDR1 and CDR2 are SGDLS and YYNGEE. CDR3 protein: CASSPGGVKGMAEAFF. The CDR3 DNA reads as TGTGCCAGCAGCCCCGGGGGGGTGAAGGGGATGGCTGAAGCTTTCTTT.

The chain has TRBV5-1 and TRBJ1-1; possibly TRBD1 for D (5 bases). The CDR3 contains 15 residues. CDR1 is SGHRS, CDR2 YFSETQ, per germline. The V end was cut by 5 bases, the J end by 7 bases, with 21 bases between. CDR3 region: CASRDTLGGGIEAFF. CDR3 bases: TGCGCCAGCAGGGACACCCTTGGGGGGGGGATTGAAGCTTTCTTT.

This clone was detected a few times. The rearrangement uses TRBV4-2 and TRBJ2-5; 11 nucleotides line up with TRBD2. Per germline, CDR1 LGHNA and CDR2 YNFKEQ. The CDR3 runs to 16 residues. V was clipped by 4 bases and J by 6 bases; unmatched bases: 10. The CDR3 bases are TGTGCCAGCAGCCCCTCGACTAGCGGGGAACCGAAGACCCAGTACTTC. Translating gives CASSPSTSGEPKTQYF.

This sequence joins TRBV27 and TRBJ1-1; D call uncertain. With 2 bases removed from V and 0 bases from J, the gap between germline ends came to 4 bases. The CDR3 runs to 13 residues. Germline V lookup: CDR1 MNHEY, CDR2 SMNVEV (reference sequence). DNA for the CDR3: TGTGCCAGCAGTTTAACAGTGAACACTGAAGCTTTCTTT. Translation gives CASSLTVNTEAFF.

This clone was seen a handful of times. V gene TRBV30 combines with J gene TRBJ2-5; D is perhaps TRBD1 (5 bases). With 0 bases removed from V and 2 bases from J, the gap between germline ends came to 7 bases. The CDR3 contains 13 residues. The germline V gene encodes CDR1 GTSNPN and CDR2 SVGIG (reference sequence). CDR3 DNA: TGTGCCTGGAGTGTGACAGTACAAGAGACCCAGTACTTC. This codes for CAWSVTVQETQYF. The full variable domain, completed using reference TRBV30 and TRBJ2-5, is SQTIHQWPATLVQPVGSPLSLECTVEGTSNPNLYWYRQAAGRGLQLLFYSVGIGQISSEVPQNLSASRPQDRQFILSSKKLLLSDSGFYLCAWSVTVQETQYFGPGTRLLVL.

This clone appeared once. V gene TRBV6-4 combines with J gene TRBJ2-1; 13 bases align to TRBD2. The CDR3 spans 15 residues. Germline CDR1 and CDR2: MRHNA and SNTAGT. V shed 4 bases, J shed 7 bases, and the junction held 4 bases outside the gene matches. In DNA, the CDR3 is TGTGCCAGCAGTGTGGGACTAGCGGGACGGAATGAGCAGTTCTTC. This gives the protein CASSVGLAGRNEQFF.

The chain has TRBV6-1 and TRBJ2-1; 12 bases line up with TRBD2. The germline V gene encodes CDR1 MNHNS and CDR2 SASEGT. The V gene end was trimmed by 7 bases and the J gene end by 10 bases; junction bases not matched to a gene: 11. This CDR3 comprises 15 residues. The CDR3 coding sequence is TGTGCCAGCACTCTCTCTAGCGGGGGGGGGTGGGAGCAGTTCTTC. Encoded protein: CASTLSSGGGWEQFF.